Each of the 26 T cell receptor beta chains below was sequenced from the same sample in a study of shared clonotypes between healthy human individuals. TCRdb's table, derived via immunoSEQ multiplex PCR, lists solely in-frame clones and lacks some. The sample holds roughly 2,500,000 clones, approximately 94% seen once. Sequenced sample: naive CD4+ T cells from PBMCs. The subset denotes: CD45RA+ positively selected. The receptor source for this set is a man between 18 and 35 years old in good health. Some clones in this sample may be carry-over from other donors' samples.

This chain connects TRBV2 to TRBJ2-1; 13 bases match TRBD2. Germline loops: CDR1 SNHLY, CDR2 FYNNEI. The ends lost 4 bases at V and 5 bases at J; junction bases unmatched: 14. This CDR3 has 19 residues. The CDR3 DNA reads TGTGCCAGCAGTGCATTATGGACTAGCGGGAGTGGTTGGCACAATGAGCAGTTCTTC. Translating gives CASSALWTSGSGWHNEQFF.

The chain combines TRBV5-5 with TRBJ2-7; D perhaps matches TRBD2 (6 bases). Trimming took 0 bases from V and 1 from J, leaving 11 bases between them. Germline CDR1 SGHKS, CDR2 YYEKEE (reference sequence). The CDR3 is 15 residues long. Here the CDR3 reads CASSLDGSRSYEQYF. CDR3 nucleotides: TGTGCCAGCAGCTTGGACGGGAGTCGGTCCTACGAGCAGTACTTC.

The V and J genes are TRBV10-3 and TRBJ2-7, with D maybe TRBD1 (5 bases). Germline CDR1 is ENHRY and CDR2 is SYGVKD. The CDR3 totals 15 residues. Trimming left V 6 bases short and J 4 bases short, with 19 bases between. CDR3 nucleotide sequence: TGTGCCATCAGAGGGGCCACCCCGCCACCTTACGAGCAGTACTTC. This translates into CAIRGATPPPYEQYF.

The chain recombines TRBV9 with TRBJ1-2; a possible D gene is TRBD1 (5 bases). The CDR3 spans 13 residues. CDR1 and CDR2 from the germline V gene are SGDLS and YYNGEE. Trimming left V 4 bases short and J 6 bases short, with 13 bases between. For the CDR3, the DNA is TGTGCCAGCAGCCTTACAGGAGGGGATGGCTACACCTTC. This sequence encodes CASSLTGGDGYTF.

The rearrangement joins TRBV6-1 to TRBJ1-1; no reliable D call. This CDR3 comprises 12 residues. The V end was cut by 7 bases, the J end by 1 base, with 7 bases between. CDR1 and CDR2 from the germline V gene are MNHNS and SASEGT. The CDR3 sequence: CASTRPNTEAFF. The CDR3 DNA is TGTGCCAGCACCCGACCGAACACTGAAGCTTTCTTT.

This chain connects TRBV4-3 to TRBJ1-2; 9 bases line up with TRBD1. Looked up from germline, CDR1 is LGHNA and CDR2 is YSLEER. The CDR3 extends over 15 amino acids. Unmatched junction bases numbered 5, after V lost 1 base and J lost 5 bases. The CDR3, as DNA: TGCGCCAGCAGCCAAGTCACCGGGACAGGGTATGGCTACACCTTC. Translation gives CASSQVTGTGYGYTF.

The chain links TRBV2 to TRBJ1-5; D gene unclear. Trimming shortened V by 5 bases and J by 3 bases, and 11 bases separated the two germline ends. Germline CDR1 reads SNHLY; CDR2 reads FYNNEI. The CDR3 is 14 amino acids. Written as DNA, the CDR3 is TGTGCCAGCAGTCGTAACAGCGTCAATCAGCCCCAGCATTTT. Translated, it gives CASSRNSVNQPQHF.

The chain employs TRBV7-2 and TRBJ2-1; TRBD2 agrees at 10 bases. Germline trimming cut 5 bases from V and 6 bases from J; bases unmatched to any gene: 10. Germline CDR1 reads SGHTA; CDR2 reads FQGNSA. This CDR3 has 16 residues. The CDR3 nucleotides read TGTGCCAGCAGCCCGGCGAGGCTAGCGGGAGTCAATGAGCAGTTCTTC. This gives the protein CASSPARLAGVNEQFF.

Comment on this clone: The identical CDR3 is also encoded by other nucleotide sequences in the sample. J is TRBJ1-2 and V is TRBV6-6; D may be TRBD1 (5 bases). The V end was cut by 0 bases, the J end by 6 bases, with 5 bases between. Germline CDR1 MNHNY, CDR2 SVGAGI (reference sequence). The CDR3 extends over 12 amino acids. The CDR3 here is CASSYSGDGYTF. CDR3 in DNA: TGTGCCAGCAGTTACTCGGGGGATGGCTACACCTTC.

The V gene is TRBV18, the J gene TRBJ2-3, with D unclear. V dropped 0 bases and J dropped 3 bases, with 13 bases sitting between them. Germline V gives CDR1 KGHSH, CDR2 LQKENI. The CDR3 totals 16 residues. Here the CDR3 reads CASSPPITLGTDTQYF. For the CDR3, the DNA is TGTGCCAGCTCACCACCTATCACCCTGGGGACAGATACGCAGTATTTT.

The V gene is TRBV28, the J gene TRBJ1-4, with D possibly matching TRBD1 (6 bases). This CDR3 is built from 14 residues. Germline assignment: CDR1 MDHEN and CDR2 SYDVKM. Trimming took 6 bases from V and 5 from J, leaving 13 bases between them. CDR3 sequence (DNA): TGTGCCAGCAGACTAACAGGGACAAATGAAAAACTGTTTTTT. It yields the protein CASRLTGTNEKLFF.

The chain recombines TRBV18 with TRBJ1-1; D ambiguous. Germline CDR1 reads KGHSH; CDR2 reads LQKENI. This CDR3 spans 16 amino acids. V gave up 1 base and J gave up 5 bases, with 17 bases separating them. In DNA, the CDR3 is TGTGCCAGCTCACCACGGCAGGACTCTGTGGGGACTGAAGCTTTCTTT. This codes for CASSPRQDSVGTEAFF.

The V gene is TRBV28, the J gene TRBJ2-7, with TRBD1 as a possible D gene (6 bases). The germline CDR1 and CDR2 sequences are MDHEN and SYDVKM. Trimming removed 6 bases at V and 6 bases at J, with 15 bases between. This CDR3 is 13 amino acids long. In nucleotides, the CDR3 is TGTGCCAGCAGCCCCGGACAGTCCCTCGAGCAGTACTTC. Encoded protein: CASSPGQSLEQYF.

This sequence joins TRBV5-1 and TRBJ2-2; maybe TRBD2 (5 bases). The V gene lost 0 bases and the J gene lost 4 bases, with 10 bases spanning the gap. This CDR3 is built from 15 residues. CDR1 and CDR2 (germline): SGHRS, YFSETQ. This CDR3 reads CASSLEPGITGELFF. The CDR3 region has the DNA TGCGCCAGCAGCTTGGAACCGGGAATCACCGGGGAGCTGTTTTTT. Variable domain in full (rest from reference TRBV5-1 and TRBJ2-2): KAGVTQTPRYLIKTRGQQVTLSCSPISGHRSVSWYQQTPGQGLQFLFEYFSETQRNKGNFPGRFSGRQFSNSRSEMNVSTLELGDSALYLCASSLEPGITGELFFGEGSRLTVL.

This chain connects TRBV5-4 to TRBJ1-4; 7 bases map to TRBD1. The CDR3 runs to 14 residues. V shed 2 bases and J 5 bases; nucleotides not matched to a gene: 3. Germline CDR1 is SGHNT and CDR2 is YYREEE (reference sequence). The CDR3 protein is CASSFGTENEKLFF. The CDR3 DNA sequence: TGTGCCAGCAGCTTCGGGACAGAGAATGAAAAACTGTTTTTT.

The chain links TRBV28 to TRBJ2-5; 7 nucleotides line up with TRBD1. CDR3 size: 13 residues. Germline V gene data show CDR1 as MDHEN and CDR2 as SYDVKM. V dropped 6 bases and J dropped 3; count of bases not matched to a gene: 4. The CDR3 is CASSLGTEETQYF. The CDR3 DNA reads TGTGCCAGCAGCCTAGGGACAGAAGAGACCCAGTACTTC.

The rearrangement links TRBV5-5 to TRBJ1-1, with a weak D call TRBD1 (6 bases). The CDR3 runs to 16 residues. The ends were cut back, 4 bases at V and 0 bases at J, with 16 bases in the middle. Germline V CDR1 and CDR2: SGHKS, YYEKEE (reference sequence). CDR3 amino acids: CASSEYLGTLNTEAFF. DNA for the CDR3: TGTGCCAGCAGCGAATATCTCGGGACATTGAACACTGAAGCTTTCTTT.

This CDR3 is CASSYGGGNTEAFF. In DNA, the CDR3 is TGTGCCAGCAGTTACGGCGGGGGGAACACTGAAGCTTTCTTT. The genes are TRBV6-6 and TRBJ1-1; TRBD1 might be the D (5 bases). Trimming took 2 bases from V and 1 from J, leaving 8 bases between them. The CDR3 is made up of 14 amino acids. Germline CDR1 and CDR2: MNHNY and SVGAGI (reference sequence).

Only one count was recorded for this clone. The rearrangement joins TRBV18 to TRBJ2-2, with TRBD1 as a possible D gene (6 bases). The V end was cut by 3 bases, the J end by 7 bases, with 15 bases between. Germline CDR1 KGHSH, CDR2 LQKENI. The CDR3 has 15 residues. For the CDR3, the DNA is TGTGCCAGCTCACCTCCAGGGGTATCTATCGGGGAGCTGTTTTTT. Translation: CASSPPGVSIGELFF.

The rearrangement joins TRBV4-3 to TRBJ1-1; D is uncertain. The CDR3 is 15 amino acids. Per germline, CDR1 LGHNA and CDR2 YSLEER. V was shortened by 0 bases and J by 3 bases, with 11 bases between the two germline ends. The CDR3 reads CASSQDPRSDTEAFF. In DNA form, the CDR3 reads TGCGCCAGCAGCCAAGATCCGAGGTCAGACACTGAAGCTTTCTTT.

This clone was recorded a few times. J is TRBJ2-3 and V is TRBV7-9; perhaps TRBD1 as D (5 bases). Trimming removed 3 bases at V and 2 bases at J, with 6 bases between. Germline V gene lookup returns CDR1 SEHNR and CDR2 FQNEAQ (reference sequence). The CDR3 extends over 13 amino acids. Here the CDR3 reads CASSLTATDTQYF. The CDR3 DNA reads TGTGCCAGCAGCTTGACAGCCACAGATACGCAGTATTTT.

This clone was detected only once. The V gene is TRBV6-1, the J gene TRBJ1-2; TRBD1 matches 7 bases. The CDR3 spans 14 residues. Germline V gene sequence: CDR1 MNHNS, CDR2 SASEGT. J was trimmed by 3 bases and V by 3 bases; bases with no gene match: 4. CDR3 bases: TGTGCCAGCAGTGAGACAGGGATGGACTATGGCTACACCTTC. Protein sequence: CASSETGMDYGYTF.

V and J are TRBV2 and TRBJ1-2; TRBD1 agrees at 10 bases. Germline trimming cut 4 bases from V and 4 bases from J; bases unmatched to any gene: 12. Per the germline V gene, CDR1 is SNHLY and CDR2 is FYNNEI. This CDR3 is built from 17 residues. The CDR3 bases are TGTGCCAGCAGTGCTTCGTTTTGGGACAGGGGTTCCTATGGCTACACCTTC. This sequence encodes CASSASFWDRGSYGYTF.

The chain carries TRBV6-6 and TRBJ2-7; D gene ambiguous. Germline V gene data show CDR1 as MNHNY and CDR2 as SVGAGI (reference sequence). Between the trimmed V and J ends, which lost 2 bases and 1 base, there was a span of 12 bases. The CDR3 contains 15 residues. CDR3: CASSYPGRASYEQYF. The CDR3, as DNA: TGTGCCAGCAGTTACCCCGGAAGGGCTTCCTACGAGCAGTACTTC.

The chain employs TRBV4-1 and TRBJ1-1, with D perhaps matching TRBD1 (5 bases). The CDR3 has 17 residues. Germline V lookup: CDR1 MGHRA, CDR2 YSYEKL. V lost 4 bases to trimming and J lost 0 bases, with 18 bases between them. DNA for the CDR3: TGCGCCAGCAGCCGGACAAGGGCGGAAAAACTGAACACTGAAGCTTTCTTT. This codes for CASSRTRAEKLNTEAFF.

The chain recombines TRBV28 with TRBJ2-5, with a weak D call TRBD2 (5 bases). The CDR3 spans 14 residues. Germline loops: CDR1 MDHEN, CDR2 SYDVKM. V was cut by 4 bases and J by 3 bases, with 12 bases left in between. The CDR3 reads CASSSFGEKETQYF. CDR3 DNA: TGTGCCAGCAGTTCGTTCGGGGAAAAAGAGACCCAGTACTTC.